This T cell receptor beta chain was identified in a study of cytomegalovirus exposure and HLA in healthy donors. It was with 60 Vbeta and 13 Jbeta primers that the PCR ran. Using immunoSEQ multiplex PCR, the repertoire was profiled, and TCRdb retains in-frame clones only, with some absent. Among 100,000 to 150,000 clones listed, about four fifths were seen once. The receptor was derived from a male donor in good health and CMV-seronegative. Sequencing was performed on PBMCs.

The CDR3 DNA reads as TGTGCCAGCAGAGATCCGGGACTCCAATCCTACGAGCAGTACTTC. Translated: CASRDPGLQSYEQYF. The chain carries TRBV6-6 and TRBJ2-7; tentatively, D is TRBD2 (6 bases). The CDR3 loop spans 15 amino acids. Germline V lookup: CDR1 MNHNY, CDR2 SVGAGI (reference sequence). V was cut by 6 bases and J by 1 base, with 16 bases left in between.